This T cell receptor (beta chain) was sequenced in a study of human T cells and chemical hapten exposure. Background on the study: Skin of the upper inner arm, about 2 cm by about 2 cm, received 2% DPC for sensitization.

This clonotype was seen repeatedly, ten times or more. CDR3 size: 15 residues. V shed 1 base, J shed 3 bases, and the junction held 5 bases outside the gene matches. Germline CDR1 KGHSH, CDR2 LQKENI. Individual cDNA molecules each carried unique molecular identifiers attached by the library. In the authors' workflow: A per-sample median of about 100,000 TCRs was observed, with counts ranging from about 20,000 to 690,600. One entry per CDR3 protein, called by TCRdb with MiXCR from the RACE reads. TCRdb's processing, not the authors' own work, is the source of the V and J calls. The table records approximately 340,000 distinct CDR3 sequences, under 8% of them present only once. Noted time point: patch test 1, 2 weeks after DPC sensitization. Stated treatment: therapeutic diphenylcyclopropenone sensitization with weekly scalp DPC.

The sequences come from whole blood, collected in connection with sensitization to the hapten diphenylcyclopropenone (DPC). The receptor comes from a woman under 30 with alopecia areata. Some clones in this sample may be carry-over from other donors' samples. The V gene is TRBV18, the J gene TRBJ1-1; 7 bases agree with TRBD1. CDR3 amino acids: CASSPLTGLDTEAFF. CDR3 DNA: TGTGCCAGCTCACCACTGACAGGGCTGGACACTGAAGCTTTCTTT.